One sample yielded the 10 T cell receptor beta chains listed below, sequenced in a study of cytomegalovirus exposure and HLA in healthy donors. PCR amplification relied on 60 Vbeta primers (plus 13 Jbeta primers). Generated by immunoSEQ multiplex PCR, the TCRdb table keeps only in-frame clones and is missing some. The sample consists of about 190,000 clones, roughly 80% of them appearing once. Sequencing input: PBMCs. The origin of the receptors is a woman between 45 and 60 years old in good health and CMV-seronegative.

Concerning this clone itself: A clone one base away is much larger, so this may be a read error. Written as DNA, the CDR3 is TGTGCCAGCAGTGGGACTCGCACAGATACGCAGTATTTT. Translated, it gives CASSGTRTDTQYF. The V and J genes are TRBV5-6 and TRBJ2-3, with D perhaps TRBD2 (6 bases). Between the trimmed V and J ends, which lost 5 bases and 1 base, there was a span of 8 bases. The CDR3 consists of 13 residues. Germline CDR1 SGHDT, CDR2 YYEEEE.

The V call is TRBV20-1, the J call TRBJ2-3; D call uncertain. Germline CDR1 reads DFQATT; CDR2 reads SNEGSKA (reference sequence). There are 11 residues in the CDR3. CDR3 region: CRASSTDTQYF. The CDR3 DNA is TGCAGAGCTTCTAGCACAGATACGCAGTATTTT.

The chain couples TRBV11-3 to TRBJ1-1; tentatively, D is TRBD1 (5 bases). V was shortened by 5 bases and J by 3 bases, with 10 bases between the two germline ends. Looked up from germline, CDR1 is SGHNT and CDR2 is YENEEA. CDR3 length: 13 residues. The DNA for the CDR3 is TGTGCCAGCAGCCCATCCAGGGACACTGAAGCTTTCTTT. Translation: CASSPSRDTEAFF.

V usage is TRBV6-5 and J usage is TRBJ1-2, with D perhaps matching TRBD1 (6 bases). Germline V gene sequence: CDR1 MNHEY, CDR2 SVGAGI. Trimming took off 5 bases at V and 8 bases at J, with 9 bases between the two ends. CDR3 length: 11 residues. Written as DNA, the CDR3 is TGTGCCAGCAGTCACAGGGACGGCTACACCTTC. Protein: CASSHRDGYTF.

CDR3 loop: CASSPRPGLQAEQYF. The DNA for the CDR3 is TGTGCCAGCAGCCCACGTCCGGGACTCCAGGCCGAGCAGTACTTC. The chain links TRBV9 to TRBJ2-7, with D possibly TRBD2 on 6 matching bases. The CDR3 length is 15 residues. The germline V gene encodes CDR1 SGDLS and CDR2 YYNGEE. Trimming cost V 4 bases and J 6 bases, with 20 bases left between them.

The chain employs TRBV5-1 and TRBJ2-2; tentative D call: TRBD1 (5 bases). Germline lookup yields CDR1 SGHRS and CDR2 YFSETQ. The germline V and J ends were trimmed by 3 bases and 6 bases, with 9 bases remaining between them. The CDR3 is 13 amino acids. The CDR3: CASSYDSPGELFF. CDR3 sequence (DNA): TGCGCCAGCAGCTACGACAGTCCCGGGGAGCTGTTTTTT.

The V call is TRBV19, the J call TRBJ1-3; 9 nucleotides align to TRBD1. V trimming: 7 bases; J trimming: 1 base; junction bases outside the gene matches: 5. The CDR3 has 15 amino acids. Per the germline V gene, CDR1 is LNHDA and CDR2 is SQIVND (reference sequence). The CDR3, as DNA: TGTGCCAGTACCCGGGACAGGGAATCTGGAAACACCATATATTTT. The encoded protein is CASTRDRESGNTIYF.

The chain links TRBV4-1 to TRBJ1-4; 9 nucleotides agree with TRBD1. CDR1 and CDR2 (germline): MGHRA, YSYEKL. V lost 4 bases and J lost 8; bases outside the gene matches: 8. The length of the CDR3 is 15 residues. Written as DNA, the CDR3 is TGCGCCAGCAGCCTTTCCGGGACAGGGCTGGAAAAACTGTTTTTT. It is translated as CASSLSGTGLEKLFF.

For the CDR3, the DNA is TGTGCCAGCAGCGTCGGGACAGTTACCATGAACACTGAAGCTTTCTTT. It translates to CASSVGTVTMNTEAFF. The chain combines TRBV6-6 with TRBJ1-1, with 7 bases fitting TRBD1. The germline gives CDR1 MNHNY, CDR2 SVGAGI (reference sequence). Germline trimming cut 6 bases from V and 0 bases from J; bases unmatched to any gene: 10. CDR3 length equals 16 residues.

This sequence joins TRBV28 and TRBJ1-5; D is unresolved. This CDR3 is built from 16 residues. Per the germline V gene, CDR1 is MDHEN and CDR2 is SYDVKM. V lost 3 bases, J lost 2 bases, and 14 bases lay in between. This CDR3 is CASSFPSVAGNQPQHF. CDR3 nucleotides: TGTGCCAGCAGTTTCCCCTCAGTGGCGGGCAATCAGCCCCAGCATTTT.